This T cell receptor (beta chain) was sequenced for a study of cytomegalovirus exposure and HLA in healthy donors (dated by TCRdb to 2016 to 2017). Background for the entire study: According to an earlier analysis of a few hundred of the donors, some 180 million T cells yielded 100 million or so unique TCR beta sequences and roughly 280 Gb of sequence data. Roughly 320 gigabases of sequencing data and about 92 million unique TCR sequences made up an early release that covered 500 to 700 HLA-typed donors. Of the roughly 390 genotyped donors, roughly 85% fell in the genetic ancestry cluster associated with self-reported Caucasian donors. The study was designed to test whether signatures of past pathogen exposure could be identified by cataloging public T cell receptors. Using immunosequencing, the study profiled T cell repertoires from around 670 subjects and related those repertoires to cytomegalovirus serostatus. Besides the first cohort of about 730 subjects, a separate validation cohort made up of 120 or so different subjects was used. High-throughput TCR immunosequencing, statistical association of individual TCRs with disease status, and machine learning were combined to predict cytomegalovirus infection status. In a later analysis, previously published TCR beta repertoires from roughly 710 donors were re-analyzed and high-resolution HLA genotyping was added so that TCR occurrence patterns could be studied. In the later analysis, no new phenotypic data were used to find candidate immune exposures; instead, reliance was placed on TCR beta sequences and their occurrence across donors. In an earlier analysis of more than 550 of the donors, high-throughput TCR beta sequencing was used to judge whether each TCR beta V gene segment behaved as functional or pseudogenic. Donor age, sex, ethnicity and CMV serostatus were compiled together with the repertoire data. In a later genetic analysis, genome-wide SNP genotypes for about 55% of the roughly 670 donors were used, and that subset was treated as a discovery cohort. Every discovery cohort repertoire had been produced on one sequencing platform. HLA typing covered class I and class II loci at four-digit resolution. Typing coverage varied by locus: roughly 629-640 donors for A, B, C, DRB1 and DQB1; some 520 for DQA1; 600 to 610 for DPA1; 400 to 480 for DPB1. Roughly 5 DR-DQ haplotypes were treated as single units for association and clustering because of strong linkage in the cohort. Among about 370 genotyped donors of the cohort, an average of about 240,000 unique TCR beta nucleotide sequences was sequenced per donor, of which approximately 18% were non-productive.

Beyond this particular receptor, the publication reports: Roughly uniform sequencing depth across donors was assumed in presence/absence analyses, although this assumption may not hold. In vitro tests confirmed that a few of the cytomegalovirus-associated TCR beta chains recognize cytomegalovirus antigens. HLA typing was unavailable for some donors at each locus, so association tests used only the typed subset. According to a later analysis, parvovirus B19, influenza, CMV and Epstein-Barr virus appeared linked to several top co-occurrence clusters. Linkage disequilibrium might explain the correlated functional status among segregating V segments, but an unknown experimental factor could not be excluded. A later analysis associated approximately 17,000 TCR beta sequences with specific HLA alleles at a false discovery rate of 0.05. Only TCR beta chains were sequenced in this cohort, and the absence of alpha or paired-chain data limited detectable features. A later analysis found that HLA-associated TCR beta chains were more clonally expanded and had lower generation probabilities than equally common non-associated chains. While some public TCRs were present in many individuals, most TCR sequences turned up only very rarely across donors. For the cohort, immune exposure information was limited to CMV serostatus. A later analysis found that most CMV-associated TCR beta chains appeared HLA-restricted, with HLA associations seemingly driven largely by CMV exposure. A cluster of highly shared sequence variants was judged likely to be a technical artifact of the sequencing pipeline. A further reported finding was that TCR beta sequences accurately predicted the HLA-A and HLA-B alleles for most subjects in the first cohort. The earlier analysis of nearly 600 of the donors excluded 15 to 20 rarely observed V segments, including chromosome 9 orphons, because counts were too low. In an earlier analysis of more than 450 of the donors, most TCR beta V segments were observed in productive rearrangements about 90% or about 30% of the time, broadly matching IMGT annotations. A later genetic analysis associated a missense DCLRE1C variant with V-gene and J-gene trimming of TCR beta chains, and an independent cohort replicated the association. Assigning TCR associations to individual alleles was difficult when HLA alleles, especially DR and DQ, strongly co-occurred. In a later analysis, TCR association rates were found to vary across HLA loci, with the most associated TCRs seen for DRB1 alleles and the fewest for HLA-C alleles. The classifier was reported to diagnose cytomegalovirus status with high specificity and sensitivity in both the original cohort and the validation cohort. A total of roughly 160 TCR beta chains were listed by the study as associated with cytomegalovirus. Some IMGT-functional V segments, including TRBV6-2 and TRBV6-3, could not be distinguished by the 87-base-pair reads and were therefore excluded. Compared with the roughly 600-donor mean, donors in an Asian-associated ancestry cluster had fewer N-insertions in productive TCRs, according to a later genetic analysis. The authors suggested that the approach could potentially be extended to other disease states and immunological phenotypes.

About this clone itself: Which antigen it targets is not known. Base-call qualities are not available, and no considerably larger clone is one nucleotide away.

Libraries were constructed by the immunoSEQ multiplex PCR assay. A mixture of 60 forward primers for TCR Vbeta segments and 13 reverse primers for TCR Jbeta segments was used in the multiplex PCR. A multiplex PCR assay on genomic DNA amplified the CDR3 region of rearranged TCR beta genes. Amplified TCR beta libraries were sequenced as 87-base-pair reads on the Illumina HiSeq System. As for the original processing: Across the roughly 670 repertoires, a later analysis counted tens of millions of unique TCR beta chains, approximately 10 million of which were shared by at least two donors. Raw reads were error-corrected and collapsed into unique sequences with a nearest-neighbor algorithm that merged closely related sequences to remove PCR and sequencing errors. Alignment of CDR3 sequences to IMGT reference sequences was used to assign V, D and J gene segments. For a sequence to be retained, at least a six-nucleotide match to both a V gene segment and a J gene segment was required. A rearrangement was called productive if the CDR3 had no stop codons and remained in frame with V and J, and every other rearrangement was called non-productive. CDR3 was defined by IMGT convention, running from the second conserved V-encoded cysteine to the conserved J-encoded phenylalanine. In an earlier analysis of approximately 590 of the donors, sequences lacking an unambiguous match to a single V gene segment were excluded. In an earlier analysis of roughly 500 of the donors, V segments were called functional above 56.7% productive rearrangements and were called segregating when the between-donor standard deviation exceeded 5%. A statistical classification framework was built to diagnose cytomegalovirus status from the catalog of TCR beta chain sequences. In a later analysis, V and J genes were assigned by comparing TCR nucleotide sequences against IMGT/GENE-DB human TR gene sequences. In a later analysis, CDR3 sequences and most-parsimonious VDJ recombination scenarios were assigned using the TCRdist pipeline. A later analysis defined each TCR beta chain by its CDR3 amino acid sequence plus V-gene family, and excluded reads lacking a unique V-gene family. A later analysis removed several hundred highly shared, low-generation-probability nucleotide sequences to deal with suspected cross-contamination and a sequencing artifact. For each public chain, a later analysis derived a clonal expansion index from normalized ranks of inferred template counts within each repertoire. In a later analysis, generation probabilities were computed with a VDJ recombination model fitted to out-of-frame rearrangements, and the resulting probabilities were checked against IGoR. Hypergeometric tests were used in a later analysis to score TCR-TCR, TCR-HLA and TCR-CMV co-occurrence, with a repertoire-size bias correction applied to the TCR pairs. False discovery rates were estimated in a later analysis by permuting HLA or CMV assignments 20 times. In a later analysis, co-occurring TCRs were grouped using DBSCAN, and TCRdist sequence similarity was added for clustering within HLA-allele-positive subsets. Co-occurrence clustering excluded repertoires with fewer than 30,000 or more than 120,000 public chains, plus five with anomalous nucleotide sharing. Sourced from immuneACCESS, this table was stored by TCRdb with only in-frame sequences that have V and J called. A share of the clones is absent; for the studies checked, an unresolved V gene accounts for under half, and the remainder has no known explanation. V and J calls and clone size follow that table, whereas D and trimming were derived from the DNA. This sample gives 35,000 to 50,000 clones in total; 51% of them show up just once. In total, the top ten clones hold roughly 6% of the sample.

Ends trimmed: V by 6 bases, J by 7 bases; bases unmatched to a gene: 12. There are 16 amino acids in the CDR3, from cysteine to phenylalanine inclusive. Only the CDR3 part of the read is kept: 48 bases, read in frame from the first base. The germline V gene gives CDR1 as MNHNS and CDR2 as SASEGT. The cohort consisted of some 730 healthy bone marrow donors. At the time of sampling, every cohort member was nominally healthy, though immune exposures that went unrecorded were likely present. The donor was CMV seronegative and belonged to the group of 350 or so seronegative cohort members. A peripheral blood sample was collected from each donor, and TCR beta sequencing was performed on peripheral blood mononuclear cells. The Qiagen DNeasy Blood Extraction Kit was used to extract genomic DNA from the blood cell samples.

This TCR came from a man aged 55 to 70 in good health and CMV-seronegative. The sequencing input was PBMCs. The chain is encoded by TRBV6-1 joined to TRBJ2-7; 13 nucleotides in the junction match TRBD2. The DNA is as follows: TGTGCCAGCAGAGAAAAAACTAGCGGGAGGGTATGGGAGCAGTACTTC. Translated, it reads CASREKTSGRVWEQYF.